This TCR beta chain appears in the sequencing data of a study of CD8+CD57+ T cells in acquired aplastic anemia. Germline V gene sequence: CDR1 MNHEY, CDR2 SVGEGT. Deletions cut 2 bases from V and 4 bases from J, with 9 bases between. The CDR3 covers 14 residues. Using genomic DNA as the template, TCR beta VDJ and CDR3 profiling was carried out. TCRdb fed the reads into MiXCR, producing one record per CDR3 protein. Among more than 150,000 distinct CDR3 sequences, approximately 52% were seen once, and the ten largest hold around 2%. This clonotype has a count of ten or more. CD8+CD57+ cell expansion had been shown by flow cytometry in patients chosen for sequencing. All participating patients were living with severe acquired aplastic anemia.

This chain connects TRBV6-2 or TRBV6-3 to TRBJ2-1; D uncertain. The sequence was collected from a human donor with aplastic anemia. The specimen sequenced was sorted CD4+, CD8+, or CD8+CD57+ T cells (not recorded which) from PBMCs. This CDR3 reads CASSYAQAYNEQFF. In nucleotides, the CDR3 is TGTGCCAGCAGTTACGCCCAAGCTTACAATGAGCAGTTCTTC.